The clone carrying this TCR beta chain was observed a few times. No antigen is known for it. Assay: immunoSEQ multiplex PCR; the TCRdb copy retains only in-frame clones and omits some. The sample lists about 190,000 clones; approximately 60% were seen once. These data are taken from a study of shared clonotypes between healthy human individuals. General study points: Shared across several donors were roughly 5% of the naive CD4 clonotypes.

The V and J ends lost 5 bases and 5 bases respectively, with 10 bases between them. CDR1 and CDR2 from the germline V gene are MNHNY and SVGAGI (reference sequence). The CDR3 is 13 amino acids. Among the donors, all were Caucasian adults who lived in Nashville, Tennessee. Naive CD45RA+ and memory CD45RA-negative subsets were split from CD4+ cells. The sequenced material came from memory CD4+ T cells sorted from blood. The subset is: CD45RA-negative fraction. The V gene is TRBV6-6, the J gene TRBJ1-5, with D maybe TRBD1 (5 bases). The receptor was derived from a man aged 25 to 40 in good health. The CDR3 region has the DNA TGTGCCAGCAGTACCTCGGGGGATCAGCCCCAGCATTTT. This sequence encodes CASSTSGDQPQHF.